This TCR beta chain was recovered during a study of cytomegalovirus exposure and HLA in healthy donors. Overall study: Genotyping showed 75% to 90% of some 400 donors falling in the Caucasian-associated ancestry cluster.

This CDR3 spans 12 amino acids. Whereas donors were nominally healthy upon sampling, unrecorded immune exposures were probable. 60 Vbeta and 13 Jbeta primers were used in PCR. Here immunoSEQ multiplex PCR was the method, and the copy in TCRdb shows in-frame clones only, minus some. This specimen shows about 140,000 clones; the ten leading clones hold 0.75% to 1%. Turning to this clone: Antigen specificity is unknown.

Study outcomes and limitations: One variant, a missense change in DCLRE1C, was linked in a later analysis to TCR beta V- and J-gene trimming. Fewer N-insertions than the roughly 630-donor mean were reportedly shown by an Asian-associated ancestry cluster in a later analysis.

The sequence was collected from a male donor in good health and CMV-seronegative. The material sequenced was PBMCs. The rearrangement links TRBV1 to TRBJ2-7; the D segment call TRBD2 is taken from the table without a DNA check. TRBV1 constitutes a pseudogene. The CDR3 is CTSMSWFYEQYF. In DNA, the CDR3 is TGCACCAGCATGAGTTGGTTCTACGAGCAGTACTTC.